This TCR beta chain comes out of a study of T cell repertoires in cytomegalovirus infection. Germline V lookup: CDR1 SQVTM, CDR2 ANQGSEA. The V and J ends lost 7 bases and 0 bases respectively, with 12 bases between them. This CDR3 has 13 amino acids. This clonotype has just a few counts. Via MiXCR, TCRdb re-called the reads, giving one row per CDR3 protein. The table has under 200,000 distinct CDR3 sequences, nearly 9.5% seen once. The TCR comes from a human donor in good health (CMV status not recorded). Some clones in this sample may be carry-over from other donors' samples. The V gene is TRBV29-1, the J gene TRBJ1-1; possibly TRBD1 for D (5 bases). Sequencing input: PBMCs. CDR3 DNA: TGCAGCGCAACGACAGAGCTGAACACTGAAGCTTTCTTT. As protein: CSATTELNTEAFF.